Detailed here is one T cell receptor (beta chain). Antigen: not known. Trimming cost V 2 bases and J 2 bases, with 7 bases left between them. The germline V gene encodes CDR1 MNHNS and CDR2 SASEGT. The CDR3 sequence is 15 residues long. The sample is drawn from a study of a mutant IDH1 vaccine in newly diagnosed glioma. As for the study in general: Males made up around 62% and females around 38% of treated patients, whose mean age was approximately 41 years. Previous treatment comprised radiotherapy, temozolomide, or both, mostly both.

Whole-study findings and limits: Changes in the top peripheral T cell clonotypes seemingly had no bearing on pseudoprogression.

Time point given: week 5, during vaccination. In every dose of vaccine, 300 ug of mutant IDH1 20-mer peptide was given alongside topical imiquimod. TCRdb keeps only in-frame clones here, not all; method: immunoSEQ multiplex PCR. This sample has 52,000 or so clones, with roughly 82% found just once. The chain recombines TRBV6-1 with TRBJ2-6, with D perhaps matching TRBD2 (5 bases). This clonotype was obtained from a woman younger than 35 with glioma. Some clones in this sample may be carry-over from other donors' samples. The sample here was PBMCs, taken from a glioma patient whose treatment included an IDH1 peptide vaccine. The CDR3 nucleotides are TGTGCCAGCAGTGAATGGAGGACTGGGGCCAACGTCCTGACTTTC. This translates into CASSEWRTGANVLTF.